This T cell receptor (beta chain) was retrieved from a study of T cells in tumors after PD-1 blockade. TCRdb's table, derived via immunoSEQ multiplex PCR, lists solely in-frame clones and lacks some. The sample records around 35,000 clones, 73% being singletons. Trimming shortened V by 2 bases and J by 2 bases, and 9 bases separated the two germline ends. The CDR3 length is 14 residues. CDR1 and CDR2 (germline): MDHEN, SYDVKM. The sequence derives from a human donor with basal cell carcinoma. The chain uses TRBV28 and TRBJ2-5; no definite D call. The input for sequencing was PBMCs, taken after anti-PD-1 treatment. DNA of the CDR3: TGTGCCAGCAGTTTAGGGTACAGTCAAGAGACCCAGTACTTC. It yields the protein CASSLGYSQETQYF.